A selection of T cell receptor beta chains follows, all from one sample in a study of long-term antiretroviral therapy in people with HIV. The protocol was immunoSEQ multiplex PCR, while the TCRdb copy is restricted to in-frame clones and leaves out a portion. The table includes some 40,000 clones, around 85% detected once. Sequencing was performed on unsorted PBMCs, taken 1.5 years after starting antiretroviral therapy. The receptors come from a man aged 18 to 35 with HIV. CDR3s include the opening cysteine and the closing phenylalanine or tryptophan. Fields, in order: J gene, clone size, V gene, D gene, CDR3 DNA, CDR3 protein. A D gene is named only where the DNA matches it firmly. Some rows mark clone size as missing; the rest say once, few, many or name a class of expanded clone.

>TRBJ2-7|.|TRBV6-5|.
TGTGCCAGCAGTTACATGGAGGGAGGCTACGAGCAGTACTTC
CASSYMEGGYEQYF
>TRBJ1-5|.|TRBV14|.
TGTGCCAGCAGCCGAGCTGGGGGGGCTCAGCCCCAGCATTTT
CASSRAGGAQPQHF
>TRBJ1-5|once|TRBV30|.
TGTGCCTGGGATAGGGGACACGGGAGCAATCAGCCCCAGCATTTT
CAWDRGHGSNQPQHF
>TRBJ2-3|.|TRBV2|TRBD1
TGTGCCAGCAGTGAGAGACAGGGTCTAGTCCCGCGAAACACAGATACGCAGTATTTT
CASSERQGLVPRNTDTQYF
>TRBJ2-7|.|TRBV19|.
TGTGCCAGTACCCCAACGTCGGGTATCTACGAGCAGTACTTC
CASTPTSGIYEQYF
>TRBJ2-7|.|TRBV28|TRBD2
TGTGCCAGCAGTCCGAGACTAGCATTAGTACACGAGCAGTACTTC
CASSPRLALVHEQYF
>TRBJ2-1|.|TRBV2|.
TGTGCCAGCAGTGAAACAGTCTACCGCGGTAGTTCCTACAATGAGCAGTTCTTC
CASSETVYRGSSYNEQFF
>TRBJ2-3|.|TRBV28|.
TGTGCCAGCAGTCCCTTAGGAGCTCAGTATTTT
CASSPLGAQYF
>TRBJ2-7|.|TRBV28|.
TGTGCCAGCAGTTTAAAATCCTACGAGCAGTACTTC
CASSLKSYEQYF
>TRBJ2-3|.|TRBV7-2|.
TGTGCCAGCAGTCCAATGGCATATACGCAGTATTTT
CASSPMAYTQYF